This passage covers 8 T cell receptor beta chains from one sample sequenced in a study of OX40 agonist ivuxolimab in advanced cancers. Assay used: immunoSEQ multiplex PCR; TCRdb lists only in-frame clones, some missing. The sample shows fewer than 50,000 clones, about 83% of them seen only once. Material: CD4+ or CD8+ T cells sorted from blood, obtained in a trial of the OX40 agonist ivuxolimab. The receptor source for this set is an adult with an advanced solid tumor such as melanoma, head and neck, liver or kidney cancer.

V gene TRBV11-2 combines with J gene TRBJ2-7, with D uncertain. V shed 1 base and J shed 3 bases, with 16 bases lying between them. This CDR3 contains 16 residues. CDR1 is SGHAT and CDR2 is FQNNGV in the germline V gene. This CDR3 reads CASSLGPQVPDYEQYF. Here the CDR3 DNA reads TGTGCCAGCAGCTTAGGGCCCCAGGTTCCCGACTACGAGCAGTACTTC.

This chain uses TRBV6-6 with TRBJ1-3; D gene ambiguous. This CDR3 is built from 14 residues. Germline loops: CDR1 MNHNY, CDR2 SVGAGI (reference sequence). V was shortened by 2 bases and J by 0 bases, with 5 bases between the two germline ends. In DNA form, the CDR3 reads TGTGCCAGCAGTTACATACCCTCTGGAAACACCATATATTTT. Translated, it gives CASSYIPSGNTIYF.

J is TRBJ2-7 and V is TRBV28; 7 bases fit TRBD1. The CDR3 loop spans 12 amino acids. Germline loops: CDR1 MDHEN, CDR2 SYDVKM. The V gene end was trimmed by 11 bases and the J gene end by 3 bases; junction bases not matched to a gene: 7. The DNA of the CDR3 is TGTGCCTCCGGGACAGTTGACTACGAGCAGTACTTC. This encodes CASGTVDYEQYF.

The chain is built from TRBV7-2 and TRBJ2-5; D tentatively fits TRBD1 or TRBD2 (6 bases each). This CDR3 contains 13 residues. V was cut by 3 bases and J by 4 bases, with 9 bases left in between. Germline lookup yields CDR1 SGHTA and CDR2 FQGNSA. The CDR3 spells CASSFGGGETQYF. Written as DNA, the CDR3 is TGTGCCAGCAGCTTTGGAGGGGGAGAGACCCAGTACTTC.

This clone was seen a few times. V usage is TRBV9 and J usage is TRBJ1-1, with a weak D call TRBD1 (6 bases). The CDR3 sequence is 14 residues long. V gave up 4 bases and J gave up 0 bases, with 10 bases separating them. Germline assignment: CDR1 SGDLS and CDR2 YYNGEE. Here the CDR3 reads CASSPGHLNTEAFF. The CDR3 DNA reads TGTGCCAGCAGCCCGGGACACTTGAACACTGAAGCTTTCTTT.

The CDR3 DNA reads TGTGCCAGCAGTTTAACCGGGAGCTCCTACGAGCAGTACTTC. It encodes CASSLTGSSYEQYF. The chain carries TRBV27 and TRBJ2-7; D might be TRBD2 (6 bases). V lost 2 bases, J lost 0 bases, and 8 bases lay in between. The CDR3 contains 14 residues. Per the germline V gene, CDR1 is MNHEY and CDR2 is SMNVEV (reference sequence).

In DNA, the CDR3 is TGTGCCAGCTCACCACCCGCCAGGGCGGGAACAGATACGCAGTATTTT. Protein sequence: CASSPPARAGTDTQYF. The chain employs TRBV18 and TRBJ2-3; perhaps TRBD2 as D (6 bases). Germline V lookup: CDR1 KGHSH, CDR2 LQKENI. The CDR3 has 16 amino acids. V gave up 0 bases and J gave up 3 bases, with 13 bases separating them.

This clone was picked up a small number of times. The rearrangement uses TRBV5-1 and TRBJ1-2; D remains unclear. The V gene's germline CDR1 is SGHRS and CDR2 YFSETQ. This CDR3 has 13 amino acids. Trimming pared 3 bases from V and 4 bases from J, leaving 10 bases between. CDR3 sequence: CASSSDGPYGYTF. In DNA, the CDR3 is TGCGCCAGCAGCTCTGACGGACCCTATGGCTACACCTTC.